These 30 T cell receptor beta chains were sequenced from one sample in a study of cytomegalovirus exposure and HLA in healthy donors. With 60 Vbeta and 13 Jbeta primers, the PCR was carried out. This table comes from immunoSEQ multiplex PCR, and its TCRdb copy is limited to in-frame clones, with some not included. This table holds about 180,000 clones, about 80% found once. Sequencing was performed on PBMCs. The source of these receptors is a woman in her twenties or thirties in good health and CMV-seronegative.

This chain joins TRBV6-1 and TRBJ2-7; D might be TRBD1 (7 bases). Trimming removed 7 bases at V and 4 bases at J, with 17 bases between. Germline values: CDR1 MNHNS, CDR2 SASEGT. The length of the CDR3 is 14 residues. CDR3 bases: TGTGCCAGCACCTACACCAGGGGGGAATACGAGCAGTACTTC. This translates into CASTYTRGEYEQYF.

The chain recombines TRBV27 with TRBJ1-2; D uncertain. The length of the CDR3 is 13 residues. Trimming removed 5 bases at V and 4 bases at J, with 11 bases between. Germline V gives CDR1 MNHEY, CDR2 SMNVEV (reference sequence). The CDR3 nucleotides read TGTGCCAGCAGTCCCCTGGGCAGCTATGGCTACACCTTC. It encodes CASSPLGSYGYTF.

The chain uses TRBV7-2 and TRBJ2-2; D may be TRBD2 (5 bases). Germline CDR1 is SGHTA and CDR2 is FQGNSA. The V and J ends lost 5 bases and 7 bases respectively, with 14 bases between them. CDR3 size: 14 residues. The CDR3, as DNA: TGTGCCAGCAGCCCGCGACCGGGAAGCGGGGAGCTGTTTTTT. Translating gives CASSPRPGSGELFF.

This chain links TRBV21-1 with TRBJ2-7; the table's D call, TRBD1, was not checked against the DNA. TRBV21-1 is a recognized pseudogene. The CDR3 extends over 13 amino acids. CDR3 in DNA: TGTGCCAGCAGCAGCGGACACACCTACGAGCAGTACTTC. Translating it yields CASSSGHTYEQYF.

This sequence joins TRBV6-1 and TRBJ1-2; 10 bases align to TRBD1. The CDR3 consists of 14 residues. The ends lost 5 bases at V and 7 bases at J; junction bases unmatched: 7. Germline CDR1 reads MNHNS; CDR2 reads SASEGT. This CDR3 is CASSIGQGVSGYTF. The CDR3 DNA reads as TGTGCCAGCAGTATTGGACAGGGGGTTAGTGGCTACACCTTC.

This clone was seen only a few times. V usage is TRBV19 and J usage is TRBJ1-2; TRBD1 matches 7 bases. Trimming at V came to 4 bases and at J to 0 bases, leaving 5 bases not matched to a gene. Looked up from germline, CDR1 is LNHDA and CDR2 is SQIVND (reference sequence). The CDR3 runs 15 residues. CDR3 region: CASSTGQAPNYGYTF. CDR3 DNA sequence: TGTGCCAGTAGTACTGGACAGGCGCCTAACTATGGCTACACCTTC.

The rearrangement joins TRBV7-9 to TRBJ2-3, with a weak D call TRBD2 (5 bases). The CDR3 covers 15 residues. CDR1 is SEHNR and CDR2 is FQNEAQ in the germline V gene (reference sequence). V was shortened by 5 bases and J by 1 base, with 13 bases between the two germline ends. For the CDR3, the DNA is TGTGCCAGCAGCCCTGGACGGGGTGGCACAGATACGCAGTATTTT. It is translated as CASSPGRGGTDTQYF.

The chain has TRBV4-3 and TRBJ2-7; D is unclear. V gave up 3 bases and J gave up 6 bases, with 12 bases separating them. The germline gives CDR1 LGHNA, CDR2 YSLEER. The CDR3 has 13 amino acids. The CDR3 region is CASSQRLSGEQYF. Here the CDR3 DNA reads TGCGCCAGCAGCCAGCGCCTTTCGGGCGAGCAGTACTTC.

In regard to this clone: Other nucleotide sequences from this sample produce the same CDR3. The chain carries TRBV9 and TRBJ2-3; 10 nucleotides match TRBD2. V lost 0 bases to trimming and J lost 1 base; unmatched junction nucleotides: 2. CDR3 length: 16 amino acids. Germline lookup yields CDR1 SGDLS and CDR2 YYNGEE. In nucleotides, the CDR3 is TGTGCCAGCAGCGTAGGCCTAGCGGGGGGCACAGATACGCAGTATTTT. As protein: CASSVGLAGGTDTQYF.

The rearrangement joins TRBV28 to TRBJ2-5, with 14 bases identical to TRBD2. The germline CDR1 and CDR2 sequences are MDHEN and SYDVKM. The CDR3 is made up of 16 amino acids. With V trimmed by 4 bases and J by 5 bases, 6 bases remained unmatched. CDR3 sequence reads: CASSSPGLAGEETQYF. The CDR3 DNA reads TGTGCCAGCAGTTCTCCGGGACTAGCGGGGGAGGAGACCCAGTACTTC.

The rearrangement links TRBV7-2 to TRBJ2-1, with 12 bases matching TRBD2. V was pared by 0 bases and J by 8 bases, with 5 bases of the junction left unmatched. The germline V gene encodes CDR1 SGHTA and CDR2 FQGNSA. This CDR3 comprises 16 residues. The CDR3 DNA is TGTGCCAGCAGCTTAGCCCTAGCGGGGGGGCCCTATGAGCAGTTCTTC. It is translated as CASSLALAGGPYEQFF.

The rearrangement uses TRBV6-5 and TRBJ2-1, with 15 bases that match TRBD2. The CDR3 has 16 residues. Germline V gene lookup returns CDR1 MNHEY and CDR2 SVGAGI. V was clipped by 2 bases and J by 6 bases; unmatched bases: 2. The CDR3 is CASSYLGLAGGNEQFF. CDR3 DNA: TGTGCCAGCAGTTACCTGGGACTAGCGGGGGGCAATGAGCAGTTCTTC.

The chain employs TRBV29-1 and TRBJ2-5; 8 nucleotides match TRBD2. J gave up 5 bases and V 2 bases, and 1 base lay outside the gene matches. In germline, CDR1 is SQVTM, CDR2 ANQGSEA. This CDR3 spans 12 amino acids. The CDR3 DNA sequence: TGCAGCGTTGAACCGGGGGGGGAGACCCAGTACTTC. It specifies CSVEPGGETQYF.

This clone has only one observation. The V call is TRBV5-6, the J call TRBJ1-1; D is unclear. The CDR3 has 13 residues. Germline V gives CDR1 SGHDT, CDR2 YYEEEE. The V end lost 0 bases, the J end lost 8 bases, and 11 bases lay between the germline ends. The CDR3 loop reads CASSLVQTAEAFF. The DNA of the CDR3 is TGTGCCAGCAGCTTGGTTCAAACAGCCGAAGCTTTCTTT.

The chain carries TRBV18 and TRBJ2-2; D may be TRBD1 (6 bases). Germline V CDR1 and CDR2: KGHSH, LQKENI. V dropped 2 bases and J dropped 0 bases, with 13 bases sitting between them. This CDR3 contains 17 residues. The CDR3 loop reads CASSPNEQGANTGELFF. Written as DNA, the CDR3 is TGTGCCAGCTCACCAAATGAACAGGGAGCGAACACCGGGGAGCTGTTTTTT.

This clone has a single count. The chain carries TRBV10-3 and TRBJ1-4; TRBD1 matches 8 bases. Germline V gives CDR1 ENHRY, CDR2 SYGVKD. The CDR3 is made up of 15 amino acids. V lost 6 bases, J lost 3 bases, and 6 bases stayed unmatched. This CDR3 reads CAIRGDRRPNEKLFF. As DNA, the CDR3 is TGTGCCATCAGGGGGGACAGGCGGCCTAATGAAAAACTGTTTTTT.

The V call is TRBV7-8, the J call TRBJ1-1; D is possibly TRBD1 (6 bases). The V end was cut by 3 bases, the J end by 0 bases, with 11 bases between. The germline V gene has CDR1 SGHVS and CDR2 FQNEAQ. The CDR3 totals 15 residues. The CDR3 bases are TGTGCCAGCAGCTTTGGACAGTCCATGAACACTGAAGCTTTCTTT. Translation: CASSFGQSMNTEAFF.

This chain links TRBV5-1 with TRBJ2-5, with D maybe TRBD2 (6 bases). The germline V gene encodes CDR1 SGHRS and CDR2 YFSETQ. The V and J ends lost 6 bases and 2 bases respectively, with 14 bases between them. CDR3 length equals 14 residues. Written as DNA, the CDR3 is TGCGCCAGCACCCGGGCCCGGGAGCAAGAGACCCAGTACTTC. It yields the protein CASTRAREQETQYF. The full variable domain, its missing parts supplied by reference TRBV5-1 and TRBJ2-5, is KAGVTQTPRYLIKTRGQQVTLSCSPISGHRSVSWYQQTPGQGLQFLFEYFSETQRNKGNFPGRFSGRQFSNSRSEMNVSTLELGDSALYLCASTRAREQETQYFGPGTRLLVL.

The CDR3 here is CASSVEQVHTDTQYF. For the CDR3, the DNA is TGTGCCAGCAGCGTAGAACAGGTTCACACAGATACGCAGTATTTT. The genes are TRBV9 and TRBJ2-3; weak D call: TRBD1 (5 bases). The CDR3 has 15 residues. CDR1 and CDR2 (germline): SGDLS, YYNGEE. V was cut by 0 bases and J by 2 bases, with 10 bases left in between.

The rearrangement uses TRBV5-1 and TRBJ2-2; 8 nucleotides match TRBD1. J lost 5 bases, V lost 1 base, and 10 bases had no gene match. Germline loops: CDR1 SGHRS, CDR2 YFSETQ. This CDR3 contains 17 residues. CDR3 sequence: CASSLFSRQGRTGELFF. The CDR3 nucleotides read TGCGCCAGCAGCTTGTTTTCGCGACAGGGGCGGACCGGGGAGCTGTTTTTT.

About this clone itself: Other nucleotide sequences in the sample specify the same CDR3. The J gene is TRBJ1-1, the V gene TRBV5-1, with 7 bases that match TRBD1. J was trimmed by 1 base and V by 2 bases; bases with no gene match: 5. In germline, CDR1 is SGHRS, CDR2 YFSETQ. CDR3 length: 15 amino acids. The CDR3 reads CASSLAGTANTEAFF. DNA of the CDR3: TGCGCCAGCAGCTTAGCCGGGACAGCGAACACTGAAGCTTTCTTT.

This sequence joins TRBV5-1 and TRBJ2-7, with TRBD1 matching 7 bases. The CDR3 is 13 residues long. V shed 1 base, J shed 5 bases, and the junction held 3 bases outside the gene matches. The germline V gene has CDR1 SGHRS and CDR2 YFSETQ. The CDR3 DNA reads as TGCGCCAGCAGCTTGAACAGGGGCCACGAGCAGTACTTC. It specifies CASSLNRGHEQYF.

The chain carries TRBV5-1 and TRBJ2-3; 13 bases agree with TRBD2. V was clipped by 4 bases and J by 6 bases; unmatched bases: 5. Germline CDR1 SGHRS, CDR2 YFSETQ. The CDR3 spans 15 residues. The CDR3, as DNA: TGCGCCAGCAGCCGACCGACTAGCGGGAGGGATACGCAGTATTTT. This gives the protein CASSRPTSGRDTQYF.

The gene calls are TRBV7-9 and TRBJ2-7; D is possibly TRBD1 (6 bases). CDR1 SEHNR and CDR2 FQNEAQ come from the germline V gene (reference sequence). Deletions cut 5 bases from V and 1 base from J, with 15 bases between. CDR3 length: 15 residues. The CDR3 protein is CASSEQGTTSYEQYF. CDR3 DNA: TGTGCCAGCAGCGAACAGGGAACTACTTCCTACGAGCAGTACTTC.

This chain uses TRBV27 with TRBJ2-7; TRBD1 aligns across 9 bases. The CDR3 consists of 15 residues. V shed 1 base and J 2 bases; nucleotides not matched to a gene: 3. Germline CDR1 and CDR2: MNHEY and SMNVEV (reference sequence). In DNA form, the CDR3 reads TGTGCCAGCAGTTTATACGGGACAGGGACCTACGAGCAGTACTTC. Translation gives CASSLYGTGTYEQYF.

Comment on this clone: Its ends do not fully match the called genes, so a read error is possible. The rearrangement joins TRBV5-6 to TRBJ1-2; no clear D. This CDR3 comprises 14 residues. In germline, CDR1 is SGHDT, CDR2 YYEEEE. CDR3: CASSLGFENYGYTF. The CDR3 nucleotides are TGTGCCAGCAGTTTGGGGTTCGAGAACTATGGCTACACCTTC.

This clone came up a few times. The genes are TRBV29-1 and TRBJ2-2, with D possibly matching TRBD1 (5 bases). The V end was cut by 7 bases, the J end by 3 bases, with 9 bases between. CDR3 length: 12 residues. The V gene's germline CDR1 is SQVTM and CDR2 ANQGSEA. As DNA, the CDR3 is TGCAGCGGGCAGGGCGACACCGGGGAGCTGTTTTTT. Amino acids: CSGQGDTGELFF.

As to this clone: This CDR3 is missing its conserved last phenylalanine or tryptophan, likely due to a read error. The chain carries TRBV30 and TRBJ1-5; the D is unclear. CDR3 length equals 14 residues. Trimming left V 1 base short and J 1 base short, with 8 bases between. Germline CDR1 is GTSNPN and CDR2 is SVGIG (reference sequence). The CDR3: CAWSARGSNQPQHV. The CDR3 DNA follows: TGTGCCTGGAGTGCCCGGGGAAGCAATCAGCCCCAGCATGTT.

The chain carries TRBV19 and TRBJ1-1, with 8 bases lining up with TRBD1. The length of the CDR3 is 14 residues. V lost 6 bases to trimming and J lost 0 bases; unmatched junction nucleotides: 3. Germline V lookup: CDR1 LNHDA, CDR2 SQIVND (reference sequence). The CDR3 sequence is CASSMDRVNTEAFF. CDR3 nucleotide sequence: TGTGCCAGTAGCATGGACAGGGTGAACACTGAAGCTTTCTTT.

This chain connects TRBV5-1 to TRBJ1-5; no clear D gene. This CDR3 comprises 15 residues. V lost 1 base and J 5 bases, leaving 13 bases between the germline ends. Per the germline V gene, CDR1 is SGHRS and CDR2 is YFSETQ. CDR3 loop: CASSLTGQRDQPQHF. For the CDR3, the DNA is TGCGCCAGCAGCTTGACCGGGCAGAGGGATCAGCCCCAGCATTTT. Filled out from reference TRBV5-1 and TRBJ1-5, the complete variable domain reads KAGVTQTPRYLIKTRGQQVTLSCSPISGHRSVSWYQQTPGQGLQFLFEYFSETQRNKGNFPGRFSGRQFSNSRSEMNVSTLELGDSALYLCASSLTGQRDQPQHFGDGTRLSIL.